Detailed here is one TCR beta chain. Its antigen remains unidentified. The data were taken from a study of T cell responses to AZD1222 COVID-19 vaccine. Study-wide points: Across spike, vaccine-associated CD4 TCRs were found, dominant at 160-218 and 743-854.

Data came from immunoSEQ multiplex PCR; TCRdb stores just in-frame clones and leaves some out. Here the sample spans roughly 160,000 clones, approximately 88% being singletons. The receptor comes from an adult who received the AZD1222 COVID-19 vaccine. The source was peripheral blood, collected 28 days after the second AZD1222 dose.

The CDR3 is CASSLGQGAYYEQYF. The DNA for the CDR3 is TGTGCCAGCAGCTTAGGGCAGGGGGCGTATTACGAGCAGTACTTC. The V gene is TRBV7-6, the J gene TRBJ2-7; the match to TRBD1 covers 8 bases. This CDR3 is built from 15 residues. The V segment lost 1 base and the J segment 4 bases; nucleotides outside the gene matches: 6. Germline assignment: CDR1 SGHVS and CDR2 FNYEAQ.